This entry lists 2 T cell receptor beta chains sequenced from one sample in a study of cytomegalovirus exposure and HLA in healthy donors. Primers: 60 Vbeta forward and 13 Jbeta reverse. Clones were read by immunoSEQ multiplex PCR, and TCRdb kept only the in-frame ones, dropping some. Of around 200,000 clones listed, 77% were seen once; the top ten hold about 4%. Sequenced sample: PBMCs. All receptors come from a woman aged 55-75 years in good health and CMV-seropositive.

This rearrangement joins TRBV30 to TRBJ1-4, with 8 positions matching TRBD1. V was clipped by 7 bases and J by 7 bases; unmatched bases: 5. The CDR3 is made up of 12 amino acids. Germline CDR1 reads GTSNPN; CDR2 reads SVGIG (reference sequence). CDR3 coding DNA: TGTGCCTATGACAGGGGTGGTGAAAAACTGTTTTTT. Its protein product is CAYDRGGEKLFF.

The gene calls are TRBV28 and TRBJ2-2; 10 positions agree with TRBD1. The trim removed 6 bases at V and 5 bases at J, leaving 3 bases unmatched. The CDR3 runs 14 residues. Germline V lookup: CDR1 MDHEN, CDR2 SYDVKM. The CDR3: CASRTGGGTGELFF. CDR3 nucleotide sequence: TGTGCCAGCAGGACAGGGGGCGGAACCGGGGAGCTGTTTTTT.